Below are 14 T cell receptor beta chains sequenced from a single sample in a study of cytomegalovirus exposure and HLA in healthy donors. The PCR had 60 Vbeta and 13 Jbeta primers. Clones were sequenced by immunoSEQ multiplex PCR, and TCRdb holds only the in-frame ones, with some missing. This table has approximately 190,000 clones, about 80% appearing once. Sample: PBMCs. The receptors stem from a man aged 35-49 years in good health and CMV-seropositive.

The J gene is TRBJ1-4, the V gene TRBV7-9; D ambiguous. The germline V and J ends were trimmed by 4 bases and 4 bases, with 10 bases remaining between them. From germline, CDR1 is SEHNR and CDR2 FQNEAQ (reference sequence). There are 14 residues in the CDR3. CDR3 bases: TGTGCCAGCAGCTCCCGAGATAGTAATGAAAAACTGTTTTTT. Translated, it gives CASSSRDSNEKLFF. Full variable domain (outside the CDR3, taken from reference TRBV7-9 and TRBJ1-4): DTGVSQNPRHKITKRGQNVTFRCDPISEHNRLYWYRQTLGQGPEFLTYFQNEAQLEKSRLLSDRFSAERPKGSFSTLEIQRTEQGDSAMYLCASSSRDSNEKLFFGSGTQLSVL.

The chain links TRBV5-4 to TRBJ1-1, with TRBD1 as a possible D gene (5 bases). The V and J ends lost 1 base and 1 base respectively, with 11 bases between them. CDR3 size: 15 residues. CDR1 and CDR2 (germline): SGHNT, YYREEE (reference sequence). Here the CDR3 DNA reads TGTGCCAGCAGCTTGAATGGGAGGGGGAACACTGAAGCTTTCTTT. This gives the protein CASSLNGRGNTEAFF.

This rearrangement joins TRBV5-4 to TRBJ1-1; weak D call: TRBD1 (5 bases). CDR1 and CDR2 (germline): SGHNT, YYREEE (reference sequence). This CDR3 region has 15 residues. Trimming stripped 0 bases from V and 5 bases from J, with 14 bases between. CDR3 sequence: CASSLVGSRGTEAFF. DNA of the CDR3: TGTGCCAGCAGCTTGGTTGGGTCTAGGGGTACTGAAGCTTTCTTT.

This clone was counted once. The CDR3 region is CASTRGSGYNEQFF. The CDR3 nucleotides read TGTGCCAGTACTCGCGGATCCGGTTACAATGAGCAGTTCTTC. This chain links TRBV19 with TRBJ2-1; no firm D call. V gave up 7 bases and J gave up 4 bases, with 14 bases separating them. Germline CDR1 is LNHDA and CDR2 is SQIVND (reference sequence). CDR3 length: 14 residues.

The rearrangement uses TRBV6-1 and TRBJ1-1; 7 bases fit TRBD1. V shed 4 bases, J shed 2 bases, and the junction held 4 bases outside the gene matches. The CDR3 is made up of 14 amino acids. Germline V lookup: CDR1 MNHNS, CDR2 SASEGT. CDR3 DNA sequence: TGTGCCAGCAGTGTCGGGACAGATAACACTGAAGCTTTCTTT. It specifies CASSVGTDNTEAFF.

The chain is built from TRBV18 and TRBJ2-1; 8 nucleotides align to TRBD2. Germline trimming cut 6 bases from V and 6 bases from J; bases unmatched to any gene: 13. The CDR3 contains 16 residues. CDR1 KGHSH and CDR2 LQKENI come from the germline V gene. CDR3 protein: CASSLGGGRLGNEQFF. CDR3 nucleotides: TGTGCCAGCTCCCTTGGCGGCGGGAGGCTTGGCAATGAGCAGTTCTTC.

The count of this clone is one. This chain joins TRBV6-1 and TRBJ2-7; 9 bases are shared with TRBD2. This CDR3 is 13 amino acids long. Unmatched junction bases numbered 4, after V lost 7 bases and J lost 3 bases. From germline, CDR1 is MNHNS and CDR2 SASEGT. CDR3 bases: TGTGCCAGCAATGGACTAGCGATCTACGAGCAGTACTTC. Encoded protein: CASNGLAIYEQYF.

CDR3 nucleotide sequence: TGTGCCAGCAGTTCCGGGTTTGAGCAGTACTTC. It yields the protein CASSSGFEQYF. The V call is TRBV27, the J call TRBJ2-7; D ambiguous. The CDR3 is 11 residues long. The V gene's germline CDR1 is MNHEY and CDR2 SMNVEV (reference sequence). The V end was cut by 4 bases, the J end by 7 bases, with 8 bases between.

V and J are TRBV7-8 and TRBJ1-1; D might be TRBD1 (5 bases). V was cut by 4 bases and J by 2 bases, with 14 bases left in between. CDR3 size: 15 residues. In germline, CDR1 is SGHVS, CDR2 FQNEAQ. CDR3 residues: CASSSNQGLNTEAFF. The CDR3 bases are TGTGCCAGCAGCTCAAACCAGGGTCTTAACACTGAAGCTTTCTTT.

The V gene is TRBV6-1, the J gene TRBJ2-3, with TRBD2 identical over 10 bases. Germline V gene data show CDR1 as MNHNS and CDR2 as SASEGT. This CDR3 is built from 16 residues. The ends lost 4 bases at V and 0 bases at J; junction bases unmatched: 4. The CDR3 protein is CASSAGLADSTDTQYF. The CDR3 nucleotides are TGTGCCAGCAGTGCAGGACTAGCGGATAGCACAGATACGCAGTATTTT.

CDR3 coding DNA: TGCGCCAGCAGCCCGCTGGGACAGGGGAAGTCACCCCTCCACTTT. It is translated as CASSPLGQGKSPLHF. The V gene is TRBV5-1, the J gene TRBJ1-6, with 10 bases fitting TRBD1. Germline V lookup: CDR1 SGHRS, CDR2 YFSETQ. J was trimmed by 10 bases and V by 4 bases; bases with no gene match: 8. The CDR3 loop spans 15 amino acids.

The rearrangement links TRBV10-3 to TRBJ2-1; 10 bases agree with TRBD2. The ends lost 4 bases at V and 7 bases at J; junction bases unmatched: 4. This CDR3 comprises 14 residues. The germline gives CDR1 ENHRY, CDR2 SYGVKD. The CDR3, as DNA: TGTGCCATCAGTGGACTAGCGGGCCGGAATGAGCAGTTCTTC. Residues: CAISGLAGRNEQFF.

This chain connects TRBV15 to TRBJ1-2; D gene ambiguous. CDR1 is LNHNV, CDR2 YYDKDF, per germline (reference sequence). V dropped 4 bases and J dropped 8 bases, with 20 bases sitting between them. The length of the CDR3 is 15 residues. Here the CDR3 DNA reads TGTGCCACCAGCATCAAAGCCCCCCGACTAACCGGCTACACCTTC. Its protein is CATSIKAPRLTGYTF.

The genes are TRBV7-9 and TRBJ2-3, with 12 bases aligning to TRBD2. Per the germline V gene, CDR1 is SEHNR and CDR2 is FQNEAQ (reference sequence). V was pared by 4 bases and J by 0 bases, with 2 bases of the junction left unmatched. This CDR3 region has 16 residues. CDR3 nucleotide sequence: TGTGCCAGCAGCTATGGGACTAGCGGGAGCACAGATACGCAGTATTTT. It is translated as CASSYGTSGSTDTQYF.